The next 23 T cell receptor beta chains were all read from a single sample in a study. TCRdb analysed the 5' RACE reads with MiXCR anew, one entry per CDR3 protein. The table includes just under 65,000 distinct CDR3 sequences, 20% to 25% detected once. Sample: memory CD4+ T cells sorted from a lymph node. Subset here: memory CD4+ T cells, CD4+CD45RO+CD25-. Receptors originate from a female donor with breast cancer.

This clonotype appeared many times. This sequence joins TRBV4-3 and TRBJ2-1, with D hard to call. The V and J ends lost 0 bases and 8 bases respectively, with 14 bases between them. This CDR3 region has 15 residues. Germline loops: CDR1 LGHNA, CDR2 YSLEER. CDR3: CASSQDGIVRDEQFF. The CDR3 nucleotides are TGCGCCAGCAGCCAAGATGGAATAGTAAGAGATGAGCAGTTCTTC.

At least ten counts were recorded for this clonotype. The CDR3 nucleotides read TGCAGCGTGGAACTAGCGGGAGGGTTAGATACGCAGTATTTT. Translated: CSVELAGGLDTQYF. The rearrangement links TRBV29-1 to TRBJ2-3, with 13 bases fitting TRBD2. The germline V gene encodes CDR1 SQVTM and CDR2 ANQGSEA. J lost 5 bases, V lost 6 bases, and 5 bases had no gene match. The CDR3 contains 14 residues.

This clonotype was counted ten times or more. The CDR3: CAISRTDSPSSYNEQFF. In DNA, the CDR3 is TGTGCCATCAGTAGAACGGACAGTCCGAGCTCCTACAATGAGCAGTTCTTC. The J gene is TRBJ2-1, the V gene TRBV10-3, with D possibly TRBD1 on 6 matching bases. Trimming pared 5 bases from V and 0 bases from J, leaving 17 bases between. The CDR3 spans 17 residues. Germline V gene data show CDR1 as ENHRY and CDR2 as SYGVKD.

This rearrangement joins TRBV2 to TRBJ2-7, with TRBD1 matching 10 bases. Germline loops: CDR1 SNHLY, CDR2 FYNNEI. The ends lost 3 bases at V and 4 bases at J; junction bases unmatched: 9. The CDR3 is made up of 16 amino acids. The CDR3 DNA sequence: TGTGCCAGCAGTGAGTTCGACGACAGGGGGCAATACGAGCAGTACTTC. As protein: CASSEFDDRGQYEQYF.

This clonotype was counted only a few times. This sequence joins TRBV9 and TRBJ1-2; 8 positions match TRBD1. With V trimmed by 5 bases and J by 7 bases, 7 bases remained unmatched. Per the germline V gene, CDR1 is SGDLS and CDR2 is YYNGEE. This CDR3 has 13 residues. The CDR3 loop reads CASRDQGAGGYTF. CDR3 bases: TGTGCCAGCAGAGACCAGGGGGCCGGTGGCTACACCTTC.

This clonotype was picked up a small number of times. CDR3 region: CASRRWTGQPQHF. The DNA of the CDR3 is TGTGCCAGTCGTCGGTGGACCGGTCAGCCCCAGCATTTT. The chain carries TRBV12-3 or TRBV12-4 and TRBJ1-5; D is unresolved. With 9 bases removed from V and 6 bases from J, the gap between germline ends came to 15 bases. This CDR3 has 13 amino acids.

This sequence joins TRBV30 and TRBJ1-1; no clear D. Trimming removed 4 bases at V and 0 bases at J, with 9 bases between. From germline, CDR1 is GTSNPN and CDR2 SVGIG (reference sequence). CDR3 size: 13 residues. The DNA of the CDR3 is TGTGCCTGGAATCCCGGCATGAACACTGAAGCTTTCTTT. Amino acid sequence: CAWNPGMNTEAFF.

Note on this clonotype: The conserved phenylalanine or tryptophan is not found at the CDR3 terminus, so this likely reflects a read error. This chain uses TRBV20-1 with TRBJ2-1; 7 nucleotides agree with TRBD2. Trimming at V came to 0 bases and at J to 10 bases, leaving 9 bases not matched to a gene. The CDR3 consists of 14 residues. The germline gives CDR1 DFQATT, CDR2 SNEGSKA (reference sequence). The CDR3 bases are TGCAGTGCTAGAGATCATACCAGCGGGGACGAGCAGTTCCTC. Amino acid sequence: CSARDHTSGDEQFL.

This clonotype occurred a few times. The CDR3 DNA follows: TGTGCCAGCAAAGGACGGATTAGCAATCAGCCCCAGCATTTT. This sequence encodes CASKGRISNQPQHF. This chain connects TRBV12-3 or TRBV12-4 to TRBJ1-5; D is unresolved. Trimming stripped 7 bases from V and 0 bases from J, with 10 bases between. The CDR3 length is 14 residues.

This clonotype was found a few times. DNA of the CDR3: TGTGCCAGCCTTACAGGGGGACAGCTAGAAGCTTTCTTT. Translation: CASLTGGQLEAFF. V is TRBV7-2 and J is TRBJ1-1, with TRBD1 identical over 8 bases. This CDR3 contains 13 residues. CDR1 and CDR2 (germline): SGHTA, FQGNSA. The J segment lost 8 bases and the V segment lost 8 bases, leaving 10 bases of the junction unmatched. The variable domain in full, completed from reference TRBV7-2 and TRBJ1-1, reads GAGVSQSPSNKVTEKGKDVELRCDPISGHTALYWYRQSLGQGLEFLIYFQGNSAPDKSGLPSDRFSAERTGGSVSTLTIQRTQQEDSAVYLCASLTGGQLEAFFGQGTRLTVV.

This clonotype showed up just a few times. This chain connects TRBV7-8 to TRBJ2-5, with 8 positions matching TRBD2. Germline lookup yields CDR1 SGHVS and CDR2 FQNEAQ. CDR3 size: 16 residues. The V and J ends lost 0 bases and 2 bases, in that order; junction bases with no gene match: 5. CDR3 bases: TGTGCCAGCAGCTTAGCTGCGGGGGGTGGGCAAGAGACCCAGTACTTC. It translates to CASSLAAGGGQETQYF. Combining the CDR3 with reference TRBV7-8 and TRBJ2-5 gives the whole variable domain GAGVSQSPRYKVAKRGQDVALRCDPISGHVSLFWYQQALGQGPEFLTYFQNEAQLDKSGLPSDRFFAERPEGSVSTLKIQRTQQEDSAVYLCASSLAAGGGQETQYFGPGTRLLVL.

This clonotype has a handful of counts. The genes are TRBV6-5 and TRBJ1-1; D is perhaps TRBD1 (6 bases). V lost 0 bases to trimming and J lost 1 base, with 9 bases between them. CDR3 length equals 15 residues. Looked up from germline, CDR1 is MNHEY and CDR2 is SVGAGI. Here the CDR3 reads CASSYSNRANTEAFF. CDR3 nucleotides: TGTGCCAGCAGTTACTCGAACAGGGCGAACACTGAAGCTTTCTTT.

The rearrangement uses TRBV7-9 and TRBJ2-6; D not certain. V lost 10 bases and J lost 1, with 11 bases in between. The CDR3 covers 14 residues. The germline V gene has CDR1 SEHNR and CDR2 FQNEAQ (reference sequence). CDR3 in amino acids: CATVTQSGANVLTF. CDR3 nucleotide sequence: TGTGCCACCGTGACACAGTCTGGGGCCAACGTCCTGACTTTC.

This clonotype was seen at least ten times. The chain couples TRBV7-2 to TRBJ1-2; D remains ambiguous. Trimming left V 2 bases short and J 8 bases short, with 9 bases between. This CDR3 is built from 12 residues. The germline gives CDR1 SGHTA, CDR2 FQGNSA. The CDR3 DNA follows: TGTGCCAGCAGCTTATATGGCACCGGCTACACCTTC. It specifies CASSLYGTGYTF.

A remark on this clonotype: Likely a read error: the CDR3 ends without its conserved phenylalanine or tryptophan. V and J are TRBV10-3 and TRBJ2-7; 10 bases match TRBD2. From germline, CDR1 is ENHRY and CDR2 SYGVKD. Germline trimming cut 7 bases from V and 5 bases from J; bases unmatched to any gene: 8. This CDR3 spans 14 amino acids. The chain's CDR3 is CAIKSASGSHEQYL. The CDR3 nucleotides are TGTGCCATCAAGTCGGCTAGCGGGAGCCACGAGCAGTACCTC.

This clonotype appeared many times. The genes are TRBV20-1 and TRBJ1-2; no firm D call. Germline V lookup: CDR1 DFQATT, CDR2 SNEGSKA (reference sequence). There are 14 residues in the CDR3. Trimming took 4 bases from V and 4 from J, leaving 16 bases between them. The CDR3 spells CSAKERVESYGYTF. Written as DNA, the CDR3 is TGCAGTGCTAAAGAAAGGGTCGAATCCTATGGCTACACCTTC.

There are a few counts of this clonotype. The V call is TRBV15, the J call TRBJ1-1, with TRBD1 identical over 11 bases. CDR1 and CDR2 from the germline V gene are LNHNV and YYDKDF (reference sequence). The trim removed 9 bases at V and 5 bases at J, leaving 5 bases unmatched. The CDR3 runs 13 residues. CDR3 DNA sequence: TGTGCCACGGGGACAGGGGGAAGGACTGAAGCTTTCTTT. Its translation is CATGTGGRTEAFF.

This clonotype was seen more than once but under ten times. The chain recombines TRBV18 with TRBJ1-1, with TRBD1 matching over 8 bases. CDR1 and CDR2 from the germline V gene are KGHSH and LQKENI. V was pared by 5 bases and J by 1 base, with 6 bases of the junction left unmatched. The CDR3 spans 15 residues. The DNA for the CDR3 is TGTGCCAGCTCAGCCGGACAGGGCGGGAACACTGAAGCTTTCTTT. Protein sequence: CASSAGQGGNTEAFF. The full variable domain, with the rest looked up from reference TRBV18 and TRBJ1-1, is NAGVMQNPRHLVRRRGQEARLRCSPMKGHSHVYWYRQLPEEGLKFMVYLQKENIIDESGMPKERFSAEFPKEGPSILRIQQVVRGDSAAYFCASSAGQGGNTEAFFGQGTRLTVV.

The chain employs TRBV29-1 and TRBJ2-1; 14 nucleotides align to TRBD2. V was clipped by 6 bases and J by 4 bases; unmatched bases: 8. The CDR3 is 16 residues long. CDR1 and CDR2 (germline): SQVTM, ANQGSEA. The CDR3 DNA reads as TGCAGCGTGACTAGCGGGAGGGCCGAGTCTTACAATGAGCAGTTCTTC. Amino acid sequence: CSVTSGRAESYNEQFF.

There are a few counts of this clonotype. A junction end diverges from the germline sequence, so it may reflect a read error. This rearrangement joins TRBV9 to TRBJ2-7, with a tentative D call TRBD1 (5 bases). CDR1 and CDR2 from the germline V gene are SGDLS and YYNGEE. The CDR3 is 15 amino acids. The CDR3 nucleotides are TGTGCCAGCAGCGTAGATTTTAGGGGCGCCTACGGGCAGTACTTC. Its protein product is CASSVDFRGAYGQYF.

This chain connects TRBV11-2 to TRBJ2-5, with TRBD2 identical over 9 bases. Germline V CDR1 and CDR2: SGHAT, FQNNGV. The CDR3 consists of 15 residues. V was pared by 0 bases and J by 5 bases, with 4 bases of the junction left unmatched. CDR3 nucleotide sequence: TGTGCCAGCAGCTTAGACGGGACTAGCATCGAGACCCAGTACTTC. This encodes CASSLDGTSIETQYF.

This clonotype was counted ten times or more. The chain combines TRBV9 with TRBJ1-1; the D gene is possibly TRBD1 (6 bases). CDR3 length: 14 residues. Trimming took off 0 bases at V and 4 bases at J, with 10 bases between the two ends. Germline CDR1 reads SGDLS; CDR2 reads YYNGEE. The CDR3 DNA is TGTGCCAGCAGCGTAGCTCCGGACAGCACTGAAGCTTTCTTT. This gives the protein CASSVAPDSTEAFF.

This rearrangement joins TRBV3-1 to TRBJ2-3; D may be TRBD2 (5 bases). V lost 3 bases and J lost 6, with 13 bases in between. CDR1 and CDR2 from the germline V gene are LGHDT and YNNKEL (reference sequence). The CDR3 is 14 amino acids. The CDR3 DNA follows: TGTGCCAGCAGCCACTCGACCGAGCGGGATACGCAGTATTTT. This gives the protein CASSHSTERDTQYF.